This T cell receptor (beta chain) was identified in a study of human T cells and chemical hapten exposure. Documented time point: pre-sensitization, week 0. Treatment described: therapeutic diphenylcyclopropenone sensitization with weekly scalp DPC. Sequencing started from total RNA isolated from unfractionated whole blood. This clonotype was seen repeatedly, ten times or more. Its target is not known. The CDR3 covers 18 residues. With 5 bases clipped from V and 4 bases from J, the junction kept 17 bases outside the gene matches. CDR1 is MNHEY and CDR2 is SVGAGI in the germline V gene. Library preparation tagged each individual cDNA molecule with a unique molecular identifier. TCRdb reprocessed the RACE reads via MiXCR and lists one record per CDR3 protein. The table records approximately 50,000 distinct CDR3 sequences, roughly 9% of them present only once. Overall study findings and caveats: Controls had significantly fewer large CDR3 similarity clusters than were formed by expanded TCRs.

The source of this sequence is a woman in her thirties with alopecia areata. Some clones in this sample may be carry-over from other donors' samples. The starting material was whole blood, obtained in connection with sensitization to the hapten diphenylcyclopropenone (DPC). This chain uses TRBV6-5 with TRBJ2-3, with 8 bases identical to TRBD2. This CDR3 reads CASSDLFAGGALPDTQYF. The CDR3 nucleotides read TGTGCCAGCAGTGACCTCTTTGCCGGGGGGGCTCTCCCAGATACGCAGTATTTT.